This TCR beta chain was retrieved from a study of graft-versus-host responses after intestinal transplantation. Germline loops: CDR1 SGHTA, CDR2 FQGTGA. This CDR3 has 15 amino acids. With 4 bases clipped from V and 5 bases from J, the junction kept 5 bases outside the gene matches. The data were produced by immunoSEQ multiplex PCR, yet TCRdb's version contains in-frame clones alone and is incomplete. The sample contains under 55,000 clones, about 91% of which appear only once. The TCR sequence derives from a human patient who received an intestinal transplant, so some T cells may come from the graft donor. The chain couples TRBV7-3 to TRBJ2-2, with 9 bases aligning to TRBD1. The input for sequencing was PBMCs, taken 524 days after transplant. CDR3 protein: CASSYGTGNTGELFF. CDR3 nucleotides: TGTGCCAGCAGCTACGGGACAGGGAATACCGGGGAGCTGTTTTTT.